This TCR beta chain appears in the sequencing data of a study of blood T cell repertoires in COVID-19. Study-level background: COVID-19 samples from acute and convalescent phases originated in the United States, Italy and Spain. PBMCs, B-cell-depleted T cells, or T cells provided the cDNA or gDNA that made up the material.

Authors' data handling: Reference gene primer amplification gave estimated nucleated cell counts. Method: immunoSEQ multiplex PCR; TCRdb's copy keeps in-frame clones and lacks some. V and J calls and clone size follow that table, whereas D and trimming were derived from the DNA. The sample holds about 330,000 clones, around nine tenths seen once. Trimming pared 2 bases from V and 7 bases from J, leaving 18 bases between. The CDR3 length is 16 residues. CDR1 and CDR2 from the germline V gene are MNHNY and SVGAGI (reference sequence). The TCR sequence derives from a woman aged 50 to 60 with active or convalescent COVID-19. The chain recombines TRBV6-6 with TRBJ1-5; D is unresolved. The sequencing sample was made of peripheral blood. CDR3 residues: CASSYTGSGSSQPQHF. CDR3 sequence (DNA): TGTGCCAGCAGTTACACCGGGAGTGGCTCTAGCCAGCCCCAGCATTTT.